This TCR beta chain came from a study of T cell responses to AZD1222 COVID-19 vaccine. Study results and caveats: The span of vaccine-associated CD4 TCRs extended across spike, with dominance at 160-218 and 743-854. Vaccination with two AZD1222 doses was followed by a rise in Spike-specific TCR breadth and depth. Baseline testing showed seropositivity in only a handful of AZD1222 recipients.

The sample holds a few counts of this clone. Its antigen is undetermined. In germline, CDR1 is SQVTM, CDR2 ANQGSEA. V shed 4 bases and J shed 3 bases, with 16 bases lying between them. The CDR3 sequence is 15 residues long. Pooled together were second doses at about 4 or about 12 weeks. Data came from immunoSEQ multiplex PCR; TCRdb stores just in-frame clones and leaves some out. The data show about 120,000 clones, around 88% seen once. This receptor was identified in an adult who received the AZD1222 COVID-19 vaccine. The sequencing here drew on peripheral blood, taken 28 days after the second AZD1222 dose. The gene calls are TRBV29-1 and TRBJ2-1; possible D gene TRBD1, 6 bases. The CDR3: CSVGKGVAGYNEQFF. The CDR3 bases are TGCAGCGTTGGTAAGGGGGTCGCGGGCTACAATGAGCAGTTCTTC.